The 27 T cell receptor beta chains given below trace back to one sample, sequenced in a study of T cell repertoires in cytomegalovirus infection. TCRdb called the reads again in MiXCR, with one record for every CDR3 protein. The sample shows 310,000 or so distinct CDR3 sequences, 15% to 20% of them seen only once. The sample comprised PBMCs. These receptor sequences come from a human donor in good health (CMV status not recorded). Some clones in this sample may be carry-over from other donors' samples.

The chain combines TRBV5-4 with TRBJ2-5, with 10 nucleotides matching TRBD2. The CDR3 loop spans 15 amino acids. Germline-derived CDR1 and CDR2 are SGHNT and YYREEE (reference sequence). V shed 0 bases and J 5 bases; nucleotides not matched to a gene: 4. CDR3 protein: CASSLGPAGGETQYF. CDR3 coding DNA: TGTGCCAGCAGCTTGGGTCCAGCGGGAGGGGAGACCCAGTACTTC. Supplemented by reference TRBV5-4 and TRBJ2-5, the full variable domain reads ETGVTQSPTHLIKTRGQQVTLRCSSQSGHNTVSWYQQALGQGPQFIFQYYREEENGRGNFPPRFSGLQFPNYSSELNVNALELDDSALYLCASSLGPAGGETQYFGPGTRLLVL.

This clonotype came up a few times. The gene calls are TRBV12-3 or TRBV12-4 and TRBJ1-4, with D possibly matching TRBD1 (5 bases). Trimming cost V 3 bases and J 10 bases, with 15 bases left between them. The CDR3 is 14 residues long. The CDR3 nucleotides are TGTGCCAGCAGTTTCTCAGCGCAGGGACCAAAACTGTTTTTT. It specifies CASSFSAQGPKLFF.

Comment on this clonotype: Being one base from a much bigger clone, this may be a read error. The chain recombines TRBV19 with TRBJ2-7; unclear D gene. Per the germline V gene, CDR1 is LNHDA and CDR2 is SQIVND (reference sequence). The CDR3 is 13 amino acids. V shed 0 bases and J shed 5 bases, with 8 bases lying between them. CDR3 sequence: CASSIDISDEQYF. DNA of the CDR3: TGTGCCAGTAGTATAGATATCAGCGACGAGCAGTACTTC.

The rearrangement joins TRBV7-4 to TRBJ2-1; TRBD2 might be the D (5 bases). This CDR3 is 15 amino acids long. Germline CDR1 SGHVT, CDR2 SQSDAQ. The germline V and J ends were trimmed by 2 bases and 8 bases, with 16 bases remaining between them. DNA of the CDR3: TGTGCCAGCAGCTTAAGCCGGGGAGCCACCTATGAGCAGTTCTTC. It translates to CASSLSRGATYEQFF.

The sample holds a few counts of this clonotype. The chain carries TRBV2 and TRBJ1-4; D may be TRBD1 (6 bases). Germline assignment: CDR1 SNHLY and CDR2 FYNNEI. The CDR3 extends over 14 amino acids. With 6 bases removed from V and 8 bases from J, the gap between germline ends came to 16 bases. CDR3 sequence reads: CASRHRDYGEKLFF. The CDR3 DNA sequence: TGTGCCAGCAGGCACAGGGATTATGGGGAAAAACTGTTTTTT.

The rearrangement links TRBV6-6 to TRBJ1-1; 8 bases fit TRBD1. The CDR3 consists of 14 residues. Germline CDR1 and CDR2: MNHNY and SVGAGI (reference sequence). V lost 8 bases, J lost 7 bases, and 12 bases stayed unmatched. CDR3 DNA sequence: TGTGCCAGCTGTCTGCGGGGACAGGTCTTTGAAGCTTTCTTT. It is translated as CASCLRGQVFEAFF.

This clonotype has a handful of counts. This chain joins TRBV12-3 or TRBV12-4 and TRBJ2-1, with D possibly being TRBD1 or TRBD2 (5 bases each). The germline V and J ends were trimmed by 2 bases and 10 bases, with 9 bases remaining between them. The CDR3 sequence is 12 residues long. This CDR3 is CASSLRGREQFF. In nucleotides, the CDR3 is TGTGCCAGCAGTTTACGGGGCAGGGAGCAGTTCTTC.

This clonotype has a count of ten or more. This sequence joins TRBV7-2 and TRBJ2-1; possible D gene TRBD2, 6 bases. Trimming pared 3 bases from V and 2 bases from J, leaving 11 bases between. Germline CDR1 reads SGHTA; CDR2 reads FQGNSA. The CDR3 consists of 15 residues. CDR3 sequence (DNA): TGTGCCAGCAGCTTGGATAGCGGAACCTACAATGAGCAGTTCTTC. It translates to CASSLDSGTYNEQFF.

This clonotype was detected ten times or more. V usage is TRBV7-3 and J usage is TRBJ2-5; D is uncertain. The V gene lost 5 bases and the J gene lost 2 bases, with 9 bases spanning the gap. The CDR3 runs to 13 residues. Germline assignment: CDR1 SGHTA and CDR2 FQGTGA. The CDR3 region has the DNA TGTGCCAGCAGCACATACCCTCAAGAGACCCAGTACTTC. Its translation: CASSTYPQETQYF.

This clonotype has a handful of counts. This rearrangement joins TRBV28 to TRBJ1-4, with D tentatively TRBD1 (5 bases). From germline, CDR1 is MDHEN and CDR2 SYDVKM. With 6 bases removed from V and 13 bases from J, the gap between germline ends came to 21 bases. CDR3 length: 14 amino acids. The CDR3: CASSQRGTTRRLFF. The DNA for the CDR3 is TGTGCCAGCAGCCAACGGGGGACCACGAGGCGACTGTTTTTT.

The chain is built from TRBV4-3 and TRBJ1-2; D call uncertain. Trimming took off 5 bases at V and 0 bases at J, with 16 bases between the two ends. The V gene's germline CDR1 is LGHNA and CDR2 YSLEER. There are 16 residues in the CDR3. CDR3 protein: CASSYGVGIANYGYTF. The DNA for the CDR3 is TGCGCCAGCAGCTACGGAGTCGGAATAGCTAACTATGGCTACACCTTC.

This sequence joins TRBV14 and TRBJ2-1; no clear D. CDR1 and CDR2 from the germline V gene are SGHDN and FVKESK. The CDR3 runs to 13 residues. Deletions cut 2 bases from V and 4 bases from J, with 6 bases between. The CDR3 protein is CASSQRRYNEQFF. The CDR3 DNA is TGTGCCAGCAGCCAAAGGAGATACAATGAGCAGTTCTTC.

The J gene is TRBJ2-1, the V gene TRBV4-3; 7 positions match TRBD1. CDR3 length equals 17 residues. The J segment lost 0 bases and the V segment lost 0 bases, leaving 5 bases of the junction unmatched. Looked up from germline, CDR1 is LGHNA and CDR2 is YSLEER. The CDR3 nucleotides read TGCGCCAGCAGCCAAGAGCTTCCAGGGGGCTCCTACAATGAGCAGTTCTTC. Protein product: CASSQELPGGSYNEQFF.

The table lists this clonotype with many counts. V usage is TRBV12-3 or TRBV12-4 and J usage is TRBJ2-2; no definite D call. The CDR3 runs 15 residues. V lost 4 bases and J 5 bases, leaving 14 bases between the germline ends. The CDR3 DNA reads TGTGCCAGCAGTTGGTTGACCACACGGACCGGGGAGCTGTTTTTT. It specifies CASSWLTTRTGELFF.

The chain uses TRBV12-3 or TRBV12-4 and TRBJ2-1; D could derive from TRBD1 or TRBD2 (5 bases each). The CDR3 consists of 12 residues. V was pared by 5 bases and J by 10 bases, with 12 bases between. CDR3 bases: TGTGCCAGCAGTACGACCTGGGGGGAGCAGTTCTTC. Its protein product is CASSTTWGEQFF.

This clonotype was detected many times. The chain links TRBV12-3 or TRBV12-4 to TRBJ2-4; possible D gene TRBD2, 6 bases. The CDR3 runs 13 residues. Trimming took off 5 bases at V and 6 bases at J, with 11 bases between the two ends. The CDR3 region is CASSPRDLNIQYF. CDR3 DNA sequence: TGTGCCAGCAGTCCCCGGGACTTAAACATTCAGTACTTC.

In this sample, this clonotype turned up many times. V usage is TRBV6-1 and J usage is TRBJ2-6; 9 bases align to TRBD1. The CDR3 is 17 amino acids. The germline V gene has CDR1 MNHNS and CDR2 SASEGT. J lost 3 bases, V lost 4 bases, and 7 bases had no gene match. DNA for the CDR3: TGTGCCAGCAGTGGACAACAGGGGGCGCGTGGGGCCAACGTCCTGACTTTC. Translated, it gives CASSGQQGARGANVLTF.

The rearrangement links TRBV7-9 to TRBJ2-7; D is unresolved. This CDR3 is built from 12 residues. Deletions cut 3 bases from V and 7 bases from J, with 10 bases between. Germline lookup yields CDR1 SEHNR and CDR2 FQNEAQ (reference sequence). Here the CDR3 DNA reads TGTGCCAGCAGCTTGATAATAGGAGAGCAGTACTTC. Amino acid sequence: CASSLIIGEQYF.

This clonotype occurred many times. V and J are TRBV7-2 and TRBJ2-7; 7 bases are shared with TRBD1. The CDR3 spans 14 residues. Germline assignment: CDR1 SGHTA and CDR2 FQGNSA. The J segment lost 3 bases and the V segment lost 5 bases, leaving 7 bases of the junction unmatched. The CDR3 coding sequence is TGTGCCAGCAGCCGCCGGGACAGAAACTACGAGCAGTACTTC. This gives the protein CASSRRDRNYEQYF.

The chain recombines TRBV12-3 or TRBV12-4 with TRBJ1-2; 8 bases match TRBD1. The CDR3 runs 13 residues. Trimming took 2 bases from V and 6 from J; bases not matched to a gene: 2. The CDR3 region is CASSLLQGDGYTF. In DNA, the CDR3 is TGTGCCAGCAGTTTACTACAGGGGGATGGCTACACCTTC.

The chain is built from TRBV20-1 and TRBJ1-5, with 7 nucleotides matching TRBD1. This CDR3 has 13 amino acids. Germline CDR1 DFQATT, CDR2 SNEGSKA (reference sequence). The junction had 3 bases not matched to a gene; V was cut back by 3 bases and J by 4 bases. The CDR3: CSARTGINQPQHF. The CDR3 DNA reads as TGCAGTGCTAGGACAGGGATTAATCAGCCCCAGCATTTT.

This clonotype was seen at least ten times. The chain joins TRBV7-3 to TRBJ1-2; D is undetermined. Deletions cut 5 bases from V and 4 bases from J, with 8 bases between. There are 12 residues in the CDR3. CDR1 and CDR2 from the germline V gene are SGHTA and FQGTGA. The CDR3 loop is CASSLDPYGYTF. CDR3 bases: TGTGCCAGCAGCCTGGATCCCTATGGCTACACCTTC.

This chain uses TRBV5-5 with TRBJ2-7; TRBD1 matches at 12 bases. The CDR3 is made up of 16 amino acids. Germline CDR1 reads SGHKS; CDR2 reads YYEKEE (reference sequence). V shed 0 bases and J 4 bases; nucleotides not matched to a gene: 5. CDR3 sequence: CASSLAGDRGLYEQYF. The CDR3, as DNA: TGTGCCAGCAGCTTGGCCGGGGACAGGGGGCTTTACGAGCAGTACTTC.

V and J are TRBV6-5 and TRBJ2-3, with 9 nucleotides matching TRBD2. J gave up 4 bases and V 6 bases, and 5 bases lay outside the gene matches. The CDR3 length is 14 residues. Per germline, CDR1 MNHEY and CDR2 SVGAGI. The CDR3 DNA reads as TGTGCCAGCAGGCCTAGCGGGGCCTCAGATACGCAGTATTTT. Translating gives CASRPSGASDTQYF.

The chain employs TRBV5-1 and TRBJ2-7; D is unclear. Germline assignment: CDR1 SGHRS and CDR2 YFSETQ. Trimming pared 0 bases from V and 2 bases from J, leaving 6 bases between. This CDR3 spans 13 amino acids. CDR3 amino acids: CASSLAWAYEQYF. As DNA, the CDR3 is TGCGCCAGCAGCTTGGCCTGGGCCTACGAGCAGTACTTC. The full variable domain, its missing parts supplied by reference TRBV5-1 and TRBJ2-7, is KAGVTQTPRYLIKTRGQQVTLSCSPISGHRSVSWYQQTPGQGLQFLFEYFSETQRNKGNFPGRFSGRQFSNSRSEMNVSTLELGDSALYLCASSLAWAYEQYFGPGTRLTVT.

This clonotype appeared once. This chain uses TRBV20-1 with TRBJ2-3; the match to TRBD2 covers 16 bases. The CDR3 contains 15 residues. The V segment lost 4 bases and the J segment 4 bases; nucleotides outside the gene matches: 2. Germline CDR1 DFQATT, CDR2 SNEGSKA (reference sequence). The CDR3 DNA follows: TGCAGTGCTATCGGGACTAGCGGGGGGGCAGATACGCAGTATTTT. Protein product: CSAIGTSGGADTQYF.

V gene TRBV4-3 combines with J gene TRBJ2-7; D is possibly TRBD1 or TRBD2 (5 bases each). Germline CDR1 and CDR2: LGHNA and YSLEER. Trimming removed 1 base at V and 4 bases at J, with 14 bases between. The CDR3 sequence is 15 residues long. The CDR3 DNA reads TGCGCCAGCAGCCAAGCTGCGGGCCCAGGGTACGAGCAGTACTTC. It specifies CASSQAAGPGYEQYF.